This TCR beta chain was recorded in a study of blood T cell repertoires in COVID-19. Study-level information: Collection of acute and convalescent COVID-19 samples took place in the United States, Italy and Spain. Sources were T cells, B-cell-depleted T cells, or PBMCs; the material itself was cDNA or gDNA.

Per the study methods: Researchers report that nucleated cell counts were estimated from reference gene primer amplification. Assay used: immunoSEQ multiplex PCR; TCRdb lists only in-frame clones, some missing. The V and J calls and the clone size are those of that table, but D and trimming were determined from the DNA. Among about 270,000 clones, around nine tenths were seen once, and the ten largest hold approximately 2.2%. With 1 base removed from V and 1 base from J, the gap between germline ends came to 7 bases. The CDR3 is 14 amino acids. Germline CDR1 is SEHNR and CDR2 is FQNEAQ (reference sequence).

The clonotype was recovered from a man aged 50 to 59 with acute or convalescent COVID-19. The sequenced sample consisted of peripheral blood. The chain has TRBV7-9 and TRBJ2-5; D perhaps matches TRBD1 (6 bases). The CDR3 nucleotides are TGTGCCAGCAGCTTAGGGGACACCCAAGAGACCCAGTACTTC. Its translation: CASSLGDTQETQYF.